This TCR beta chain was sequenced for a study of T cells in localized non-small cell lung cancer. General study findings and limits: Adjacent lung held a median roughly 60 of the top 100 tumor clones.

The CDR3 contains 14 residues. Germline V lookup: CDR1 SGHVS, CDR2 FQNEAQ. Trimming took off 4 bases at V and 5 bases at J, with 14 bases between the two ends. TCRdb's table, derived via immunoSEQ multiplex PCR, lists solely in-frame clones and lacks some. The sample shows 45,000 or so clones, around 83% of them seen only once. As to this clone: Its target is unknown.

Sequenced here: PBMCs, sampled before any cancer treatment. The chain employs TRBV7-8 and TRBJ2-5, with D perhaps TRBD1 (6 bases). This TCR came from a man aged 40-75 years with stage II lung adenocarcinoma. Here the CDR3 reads CASSSRGHGETQYF. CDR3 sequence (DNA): TGTGCCAGCAGCTCTCGGGGACATGGGGAGACCCAGTACTTC.